Listed here are 32 T cell receptor beta chains from one sample, sequenced in a study of identical twins. One entry per CDR3 protein, called by TCRdb with MiXCR from the 5' RACE reads. The sample lists around 450,000 distinct CDR3 sequences; 14% were seen once. Another study also made use of these data, one on yellow fever vaccine responses in identical twins.

The sequenced sample was CD4+ T cells sorted from blood. These receptors were collected from a young woman in good health.

V and J are TRBV5-6 and TRBJ2-3; no firm D call. Germline-derived CDR1 and CDR2 are SGHDT and YYEEEE. This CDR3 has 15 residues. The V gene lost 2 bases and the J gene lost 0 bases, with 10 bases spanning the gap. In DNA form, the CDR3 reads TGTGCCAGCAGCTTAGCCCGACCTAGCACAGATACGCAGTATTTT. It codes for CASSLARPSTDTQYF.

The sample holds many counts of this clonotype. The chain recombines TRBV12-3 or TRBV12-4 with TRBJ2-1; D is perhaps TRBD2 (7 bases). V was pared by 6 bases and J by 5 bases, with 14 bases between. This CDR3 has 14 amino acids. In nucleotides, the CDR3 is TGTGCCAGCAGCTCGGGGGGACAAAACAATGAGCAGTTCTTC. As protein: CASSSGGQNNEQFF.

The CDR3 DNA reads as TGTGCCACCAGTGATTTCCCCATGGGAAACCAAGAGACCCAGTACTTC. Translating it yields CATSDFPMGNQETQYF. V gene TRBV24-1 combines with J gene TRBJ2-5; D unclear. Germline V gene sequence: CDR1 KGHDR, CDR2 SFDVKD. The CDR3 totals 16 residues. The V and J ends lost 1 base and 0 bases respectively, with 11 bases between them.

This rearrangement joins TRBV7-9 to TRBJ2-1, with 7 positions matching TRBD1. The CDR3 totals 14 residues. Germline CDR1 reads SEHNR; CDR2 reads FQNEAQ (reference sequence). V lost 4 bases and J lost 5; bases outside the gene matches: 5. CDR3 protein: CASSSMTGNNEQFF. The CDR3 nucleotides are TGTGCCAGCAGCTCCATGACAGGGAACAATGAGCAGTTCTTC.

The chain uses TRBV6-2 or TRBV6-3 and TRBJ2-2; possible D gene TRBD2, 5 bases. This CDR3 has 16 residues. V was clipped by 6 bases and J by 6 bases, with 20 bases between them. Germline lookup yields CDR1 MNHEY and CDR2 SVGEGT. DNA of the CDR3: TGTGCCAGCAGCCCATTTCGTGGAGACGGGGCCGGGGAGCTGTTTTTT. It encodes CASSPFRGDGAGELFF.

This clonotype showed up many times. V is TRBV28 and J is TRBJ1-2; 8 bases map to TRBD1. This CDR3 has 15 residues. V was clipped by 1 base and J by 7 bases; unmatched bases: 8. CDR1 and CDR2 from the germline V gene are MDHEN and SYDVKM. The CDR3 reads CASSLFHPTGGGYTF. DNA of the CDR3: TGTGCCAGCAGTTTATTCCACCCAACAGGGGGTGGCTACACCTTC.

This chain links TRBV12-3 or TRBV12-4 with TRBJ1-6, with D unclear. This CDR3 region has 12 residues. V lost 6 bases and J 10 bases, leaving 10 bases between the germline ends. The CDR3 reads CASRILESPLHF. As DNA, the CDR3 is TGTGCCAGCAGGATCTTAGAGTCACCCCTCCACTTT.

This sequence joins TRBV15 and TRBJ1-2; D remains unclear. CDR3 length equals 13 residues. CDR1 is LNHNV, CDR2 YYDKDF, per germline (reference sequence). Between the trimmed V and J ends, which lost 3 bases and 8 bases, there was a span of 13 bases. The DNA for the CDR3 is TGTGCCACCAGCAGTCAGATGGGGAGCGGCTACACCTTC. This codes for CATSSQMGSGYTF.

This clonotype occurred a few times. The chain uses TRBV6-2 or TRBV6-3 and TRBJ2-1; TRBD2 matches 7 bases. The ends lost 5 bases at V and 5 bases at J; junction bases unmatched: 12. CDR1 and CDR2 from the germline V gene are MNHEY and SVGEGT. The CDR3 totals 16 residues. The CDR3 here is CASSQGVSSGNNEQFF. In DNA form, the CDR3 reads TGTGCCAGCAGTCAAGGGGTCTCTAGCGGTAACAATGAGCAGTTCTTC.

This clonotype has more than one count but fewer than ten. The chain has TRBV12-3 or TRBV12-4 and TRBJ2-1; TRBD1 agrees at 9 bases. V trimming: 5 bases; J trimming: 7 bases; junction bases outside the gene matches: 9. The CDR3 has 15 amino acids. The CDR3 loop reads CASSAQQGARNEQFF. The DNA of the CDR3 is TGTGCCAGCAGTGCCCAACAGGGGGCGCGGAATGAGCAGTTCTTC.

This clonotype was counted a few times. The chain joins TRBV10-3 to TRBJ2-7; D remains unclear. The CDR3 consists of 15 residues. Germline CDR1 and CDR2: ENHRY and SYGVKD. V lost 2 bases and J 0 bases, leaving 11 bases between the germline ends. The CDR3 bases are TGTGCCATCAGTGAGGAAGGGCTAGACTCCTACGAGCAGTACTTC. Encoded protein: CAISEEGLDSYEQYF.

This chain uses TRBV19 with TRBJ2-2; tentative D call: TRBD2 (5 bases). This CDR3 comprises 12 residues. The germline V gene has CDR1 LNHDA and CDR2 SQIVND (reference sequence). V lost 6 bases and J 9 bases, leaving 11 bases between the germline ends. CDR3 DNA: TGTGCCAGTAGCACGGGAAGGCGGGAGCTGTTTTTT. Translating it yields CASSTGRRELFF.

This clonotype was picked up a small number of times. This chain links TRBV14 with TRBJ2-1, with D possibly being TRBD2 (5 bases). Germline CDR1 and CDR2: SGHDN and FVKESK. V lost 0 bases, J lost 10 bases, and 16 bases lay in between. CDR3 length: 15 amino acids. CDR3 amino acids: CASSQDQPGSGEQFF. The CDR3 DNA follows: TGTGCCAGCAGCCAAGATCAACCGGGGTCTGGGGAGCAGTTCTTC.

This sequence joins TRBV12-3 or TRBV12-4 and TRBJ1-1; D possibly corresponds to TRBD1 (6 bases). Trimming removed 3 bases at V and 3 bases at J, with 14 bases between. The CDR3 covers 15 residues. CDR3 DNA: TGTGCCAGCAGTTTTAAGGTCAGGGGTGACACTGAAGCTTTCTTT. Its protein is CASSFKVRGDTEAFF.

There are a few counts of this clonotype. The chain uses TRBV11-2 and TRBJ2-1; 9 bases map to TRBD2. J gave up 4 bases and V 3 bases, and 4 bases lay outside the gene matches. Germline lookup yields CDR1 SGHAT and CDR2 FQNNGV. The CDR3 is made up of 15 amino acids. The CDR3 DNA reads as TGTGCCAGCAGCTTCGGCGGGGGGGAATACAATGAGCAGTTCTTC. Residues: CASSFGGGEYNEQFF.

This clonotype was seen only a few times. The chain couples TRBV10-3 to TRBJ1-1, with D perhaps TRBD1 (5 bases). Germline CDR1 is ENHRY and CDR2 is SYGVKD. With 6 bases removed from V and 3 bases from J, the gap between germline ends came to 11 bases. The CDR3 covers 13 residues. The CDR3 DNA sequence: TGTGCCATCAGCTTCGACAGATACACTGAAGCTTTCTTT. It codes for CAISFDRYTEAFF.

This clonotype was seen at least ten times. The chain employs TRBV4-1 and TRBJ1-1; no reliable D call. This CDR3 has 14 amino acids. The V end lost 8 bases, the J end lost 6 bases, and 19 bases lay between the germline ends. Germline V lookup: CDR1 MGHRA, CDR2 YSYEKL. The CDR3 loop reads CASYPQERVAEAFF. Here the CDR3 DNA reads TGCGCCAGCTACCCTCAGGAGCGAGTGGCTGAAGCTTTCTTT.

This clonotype appeared a few times. The chain uses TRBV20-1 and TRBJ2-5; D remains ambiguous. CDR3 length: 14 residues. Germline V gene lookup returns CDR1 DFQATT and CDR2 SNEGSKA (reference sequence). V gave up 6 bases and J gave up 5 bases, with 19 bases separating them. This chain's CDR3 is CSARRVTVGETQYF. In DNA, the CDR3 is TGCAGTGCCCGACGGGTAACTGTTGGGGAGACCCAGTACTTC.

This sequence joins TRBV6-5 and TRBJ2-5; 12 bases fit TRBD1. From germline, CDR1 is MNHEY and CDR2 SVGAGI. The CDR3 contains 16 residues. Germline trimming cut 4 bases from V and 4 bases from J; bases unmatched to any gene: 7. In DNA form, the CDR3 reads TGTGCCAGCAGTTCCGGGACAGGGGGCTTCGGAGAGACCCAGTACTTC. Translated, it gives CASSSGTGGFGETQYF.

This clonotype was seen only a few times. The V call is TRBV10-3, the J call TRBJ2-7; 12 bases agree with TRBD2. Per the germline V gene, CDR1 is ENHRY and CDR2 is SYGVKD. Losses at the gene ends were 4 bases for V and 5 bases for J; bases not matched to a gene: 6. This CDR3 region has 15 residues. DNA for the CDR3: TGTGCCATCAGTGGACTAGCGGGAGAAAGGGACGAGCAGTACTTC. Translation: CAISGLAGERDEQYF.

The table lists this clonotype with a few counts. The chain recombines TRBV5-1 with TRBJ2-1, with 7 bases matching TRBD2. This CDR3 spans 16 amino acids. Trimming took 0 bases from V and 4 from J; bases not matched to a gene: 7. Germline V gene lookup returns CDR1 SGHRS and CDR2 YFSETQ. This chain's CDR3 is CASSLVASGAYNEQFF. Here the CDR3 DNA reads TGCGCCAGCAGCTTGGTGGCTAGCGGAGCGTACAATGAGCAGTTCTTC.

In its sample, this clonotype was seen many times. The chain uses TRBV4-1 and TRBJ2-7; 8 bases line up with TRBD1. V gave up 5 bases and J gave up 4 bases; unmatched junction bases: 7. Germline V gives CDR1 MGHRA, CDR2 YSYEKL. This CDR3 region has 14 residues. The CDR3 loop reads CASSSRTGRYEQYF. The DNA for the CDR3 is TGCGCCAGCAGCTCCCGGACAGGGCGGTACGAGCAGTACTTC.

The chain employs TRBV9 and TRBJ2-3, with unresolved D. The CDR3 runs to 15 residues. CDR1 is SGDLS and CDR2 is YYNGEE in the germline V gene. The V end lost 0 bases, the J end lost 2 bases, and 10 bases lay between the germline ends. The CDR3 DNA reads TGTGCCAGCAGCGTAGTCGGCGGACCCACAGATACGCAGTATTTT. It codes for CASSVVGGPTDTQYF.

The genes are TRBV28 and TRBJ2-5; 14 bases agree with TRBD2. The CDR3 covers 16 residues. The germline V gene has CDR1 MDHEN and CDR2 SYDVKM. Germline trimming cut 6 bases from V and 2 bases from J; bases unmatched to any gene: 5. For the CDR3, the DNA is TGTGCCAGCAGGCCCTGGACTAGCGGGGGGCAAGAGACCCAGTACTTC. As protein: CASRPWTSGGQETQYF. Full variable domain (rest looked up from reference TRBV28 and TRBJ2-5): DVKVTQSSRYLVKRTGEKVFLECVQDMDHENMFWYRQDPGLGLRLIYFSYDVKMKEKGDIPEGYSVSREKKERFSLILESASTNQTSMYLCASRPWTSGGQETQYFGPGTRLLVL.

This clonotype was counted at least ten times. The rearrangement uses TRBV7-2 and TRBJ2-5; 11 bases are a match to TRBD2. The CDR3 loop spans 16 amino acids. The trim removed 5 bases at V and 1 base at J, leaving 6 bases unmatched. Germline assignment: CDR1 SGHTA and CDR2 FQGNSA. CDR3 DNA: TGTGCCAGCAGCCTTGGGACTAGCGGACTCCAAGAGACCCAGTACTTC. Translating it yields CASSLGTSGLQETQYF. Full variable domain (remainder filled in from reference TRBV7-2 and TRBJ2-5): GAGVSQSPSNKVTEKGKDVELRCDPISGHTALYWYRQSLGQGLEFLIYFQGNSAPDKSGLPSDRFSAERTGGSVSTLTIQRTQQEDSAVYLCASSLGTSGLQETQYFGPGTRLLVL.

The rearrangement uses TRBV7-2 and TRBJ2-1; 7 nucleotides agree with TRBD1. Germline CDR1 SGHTA, CDR2 FQGNSA. The CDR3 is 15 amino acids. V lost 3 bases and J lost 7; bases outside the gene matches: 9. The CDR3 spells CASSFRYRGSNEQFF. The CDR3 region has the DNA TGTGCCAGCAGCTTCCGATACAGGGGATCGAATGAGCAGTTCTTC.

The chain has TRBV11-2 and TRBJ2-1, with 8 bases identical to TRBD2. V was pared by 7 bases and J by 5 bases, with 10 bases of the junction left unmatched. The CDR3 contains 15 residues. Germline V gene lookup returns CDR1 SGHAT and CDR2 FQNNGV. Here the CDR3 reads CASNPGGRRNNEQFF. CDR3 DNA sequence: TGTGCCAGCAACCCGGGGGGGAGAAGGAACAATGAGCAGTTCTTC.

This clonotype was seen a few times. The chain carries TRBV15 and TRBJ2-3; D is tentatively TRBD1 or TRBD2 (5 bases each). The CDR3 spans 16 residues. V dropped 3 bases and J dropped 2 bases, with 15 bases sitting between them. Germline V gene data show CDR1 as LNHNV and CDR2 as YYDKDF (reference sequence). CDR3: CATSRGTAALTDTQYF. The CDR3 nucleotides read TGTGCCACCAGCAGGGGGACCGCCGCCCTCACAGATACGCAGTATTTT.

For this clonotype: Relative to the germline gene, one junction end is altered; a read error may explain this. The chain employs TRBV5-5 and TRBJ2-6, with D possibly called TRBD1 or TRBD2 (5 bases each). Germline V gene sequence: CDR1 SGHKS, CDR2 YYEKEE (reference sequence). The CDR3 totals 16 residues. The CDR3 is CASSIEGAPGGNVLTF. As DNA, the CDR3 is TGTGCCAGCAGCATCGAAGGGGCGCCTGGGGGCAACGTCCTGACTTTC.

This clonotype was seen a handful of times. The genes are TRBV4-2 and TRBJ2-7, with unresolved D. Germline V lookup: CDR1 LGHNA, CDR2 YNFKEQ. CDR3 length equals 15 residues. Deletions cut 0 bases from V and 1 base from J, with 10 bases between. CDR3 region: CASSQDRAVSYEQYF. CDR3 DNA sequence: TGTGCCAGCAGCCAAGATAGGGCGGTTTCCTACGAGCAGTACTTC.

The chain couples TRBV4-3 to TRBJ1-1; TRBD1 is a possible D gene (6 bases). Germline V gene sequence: CDR1 LGHNA, CDR2 YSLEER. V was pared by 1 base and J by 11 bases, with 14 bases between. The CDR3 consists of 13 residues. The CDR3 DNA sequence: TGCGCCAGCAGCCAAGGGGTAGGGGGGGAGGCTTTCTTT. It is translated as CASSQGVGGEAFF.

The genes are TRBV10-3 and TRBJ2-7; possibly TRBD2 for D (5 bases). CDR3 length: 16 amino acids. V lost 3 bases to trimming and J lost 5 bases, with 20 bases between them. Germline V lookup: CDR1 ENHRY, CDR2 SYGVKD. The CDR3 DNA is TGTGCCATCAGTGAAGGCCTGCGAGGGTATGGCCACGAGCAGTACTTC. It encodes CAISEGLRGYGHEQYF.